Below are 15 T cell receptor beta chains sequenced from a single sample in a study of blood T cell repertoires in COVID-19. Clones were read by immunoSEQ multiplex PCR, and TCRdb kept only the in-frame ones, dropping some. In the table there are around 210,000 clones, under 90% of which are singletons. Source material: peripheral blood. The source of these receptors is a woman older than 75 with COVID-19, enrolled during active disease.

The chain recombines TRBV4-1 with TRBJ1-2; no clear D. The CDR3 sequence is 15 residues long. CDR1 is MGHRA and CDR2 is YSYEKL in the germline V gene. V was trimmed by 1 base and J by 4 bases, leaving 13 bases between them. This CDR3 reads CASSQGGGPSYGYTF. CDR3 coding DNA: TGCGCCAGCAGCCAAGGTGGAGGGCCTTCCTATGGCTACACCTTC.

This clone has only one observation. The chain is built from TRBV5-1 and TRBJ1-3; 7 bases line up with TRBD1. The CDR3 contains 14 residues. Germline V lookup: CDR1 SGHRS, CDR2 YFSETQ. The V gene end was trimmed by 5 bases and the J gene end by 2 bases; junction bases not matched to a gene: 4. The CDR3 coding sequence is TGCGCCAGCAGTTTGACAGGGACTGGAAACACCATATATTTT. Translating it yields CASSLTGTGNTIYF.

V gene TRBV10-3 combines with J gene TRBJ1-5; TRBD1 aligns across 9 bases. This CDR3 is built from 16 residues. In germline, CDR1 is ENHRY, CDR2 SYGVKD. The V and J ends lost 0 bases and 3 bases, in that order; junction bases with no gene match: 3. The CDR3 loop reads CAISESGTGLNQPQHF. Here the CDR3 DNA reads TGTGCCATCAGTGAGTCAGGGACAGGGCTCAATCAGCCCCAGCATTTT.

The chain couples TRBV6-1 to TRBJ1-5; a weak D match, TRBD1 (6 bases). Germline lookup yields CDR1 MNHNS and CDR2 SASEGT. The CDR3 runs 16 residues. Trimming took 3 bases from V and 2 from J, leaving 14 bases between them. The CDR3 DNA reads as TGTGCCAGCAGTGACGGAACAGGGAGAGGCAATCAGCCCCAGCATTTT. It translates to CASSDGTGRGNQPQHF.

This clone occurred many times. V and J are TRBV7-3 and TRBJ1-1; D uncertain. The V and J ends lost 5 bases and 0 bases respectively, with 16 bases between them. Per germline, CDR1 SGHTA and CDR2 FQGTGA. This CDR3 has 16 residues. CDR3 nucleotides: TGTGCCAGCAGCCGAGCCGCTAATTCCATGAACACTGAAGCTTTCTTT. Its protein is CASSRAANSMNTEAFF.

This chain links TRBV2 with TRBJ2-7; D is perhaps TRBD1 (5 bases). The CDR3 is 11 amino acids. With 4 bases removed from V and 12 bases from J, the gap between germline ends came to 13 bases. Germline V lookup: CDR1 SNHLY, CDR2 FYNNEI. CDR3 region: CASSVGQGMYF. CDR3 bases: TGTGCCAGCAGTGTGGGGCAGGGTATGTACTTC.

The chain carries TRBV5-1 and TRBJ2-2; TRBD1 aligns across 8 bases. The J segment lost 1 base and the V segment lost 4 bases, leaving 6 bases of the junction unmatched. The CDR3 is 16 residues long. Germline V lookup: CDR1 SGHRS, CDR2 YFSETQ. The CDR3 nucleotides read TGCGCCAGCAGCCCCCGGACAGGGAGGAACACCGGGGAGCTGTTTTTT. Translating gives CASSPRTGRNTGELFF. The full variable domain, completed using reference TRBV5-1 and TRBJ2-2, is KAGVTQTPRYLIKTRGQQVTLSCSPISGHRSVSWYQQTPGQGLQFLFEYFSETQRNKGNFPGRFSGRQFSNSRSEMNVSTLELGDSALYLCASSPRTGRNTGELFFGEGSRLTVL.

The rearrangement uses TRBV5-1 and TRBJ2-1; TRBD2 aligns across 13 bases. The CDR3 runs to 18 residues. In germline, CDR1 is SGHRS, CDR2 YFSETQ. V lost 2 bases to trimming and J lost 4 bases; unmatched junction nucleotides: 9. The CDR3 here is CASSFPRTSGSAYNEQFF. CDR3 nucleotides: TGCGCCAGCAGCTTCCCCCGGACTAGCGGGAGCGCTTACAATGAGCAGTTCTTC. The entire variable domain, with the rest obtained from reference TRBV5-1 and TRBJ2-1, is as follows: KAGVTQTPRYLIKTRGQQVTLSCSPISGHRSVSWYQQTPGQGLQFLFEYFSETQRNKGNFPGRFSGRQFSNSRSEMNVSTLELGDSALYLCASSFPRTSGSAYNEQFFGPGTRLTVL.

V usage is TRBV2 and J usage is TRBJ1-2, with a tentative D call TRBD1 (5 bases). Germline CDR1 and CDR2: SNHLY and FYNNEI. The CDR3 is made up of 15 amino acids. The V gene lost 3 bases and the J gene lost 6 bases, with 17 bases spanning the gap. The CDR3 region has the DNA TGTGCCAGCAGTGACGTGCGGGGGACCAGAGATGGCTACACCTTC. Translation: CASSDVRGTRDGYTF.

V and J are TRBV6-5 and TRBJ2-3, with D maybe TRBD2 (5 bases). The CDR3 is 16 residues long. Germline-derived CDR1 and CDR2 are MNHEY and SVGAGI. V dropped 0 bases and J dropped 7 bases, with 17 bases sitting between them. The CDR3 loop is CASSYSMFVRGYTQYF. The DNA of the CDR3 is TGTGCCAGCAGTTACTCGATGTTCGTGCGCGGGTATACGCAGTATTTT.

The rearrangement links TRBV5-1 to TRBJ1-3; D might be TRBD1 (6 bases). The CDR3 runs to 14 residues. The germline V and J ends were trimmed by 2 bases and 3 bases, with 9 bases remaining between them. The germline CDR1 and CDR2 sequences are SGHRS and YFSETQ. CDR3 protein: CASSLQGNGNTIYF. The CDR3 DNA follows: TGCGCCAGCAGCTTACAGGGCAATGGAAACACCATATATTTT.

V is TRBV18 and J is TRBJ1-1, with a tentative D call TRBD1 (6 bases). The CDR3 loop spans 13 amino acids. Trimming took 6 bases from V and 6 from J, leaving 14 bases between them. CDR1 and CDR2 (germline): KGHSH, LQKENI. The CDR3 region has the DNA TGTGCCAGCTCCCCCACAGGGATGGCTGAAGCTTTCTTT. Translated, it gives CASSPTGMAEAFF. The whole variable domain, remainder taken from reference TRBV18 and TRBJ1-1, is NAGVMQNPRHLVRRRGQEARLRCSPMKGHSHVYWYRQLPEEGLKFMVYLQKENIIDESGMPKERFSAEFPKEGPSILRIQQVVRGDSAAYFCASSPTGMAEAFFGQGTRLTVV.

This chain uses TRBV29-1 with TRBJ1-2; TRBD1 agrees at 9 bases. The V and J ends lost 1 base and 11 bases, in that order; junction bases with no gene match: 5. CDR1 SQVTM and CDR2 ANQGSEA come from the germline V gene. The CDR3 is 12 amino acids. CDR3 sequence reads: CSVEGYDRGYTF. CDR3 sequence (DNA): TGCAGCGTTGAAGGTTATGACAGGGGGTACACCTTC.

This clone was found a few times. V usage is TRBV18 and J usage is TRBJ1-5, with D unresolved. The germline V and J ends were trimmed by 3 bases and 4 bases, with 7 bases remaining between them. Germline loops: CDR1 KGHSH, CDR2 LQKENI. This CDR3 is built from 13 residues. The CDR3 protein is CASSPVGNQPQHF. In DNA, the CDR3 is TGTGCCAGCTCACCGGTCGGGAATCAGCCCCAGCATTTT.

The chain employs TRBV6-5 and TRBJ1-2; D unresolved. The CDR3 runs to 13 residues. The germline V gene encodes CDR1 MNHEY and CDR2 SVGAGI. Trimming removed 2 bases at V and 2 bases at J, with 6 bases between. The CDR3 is CASSYQQNYGYTF. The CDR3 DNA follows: TGTGCCAGCAGTTACCAACAGAACTATGGCTACACCTTC.